These 9 T cell receptor beta chains were sequenced from one sample in a study of PD-1 blockade in classical Hodgkin lymphoma. Sequencing was performed with immunoSEQ multiplex PCR; in TCRdb, only in-frame clones are kept and a portion is missing. The sample has about 12,000 clones; 79% are singletons. Each patient experienced a relapse that followed autologous stem cell transplantation, and brentuximab vedotin exposure varied. Magnetic negative selection was used to purify CD8+ T cells from thawed PBMCs. The specimen comprised CD8+ T cells from blood, sampled at baseline. These receptors all stem from a human donor with classical Hodgkin lymphoma.

V gene TRBV5-8 combines with J gene TRBJ2-5; 8 bases line up with TRBD2. The DNA end favors TRBJ2-7, so the J call may be wrong. The CDR3 extends over 16 amino acids. CDR1 and CDR2 from the germline V gene are SGHTS and YDEGEE. This CDR3 is CASSPVQRGPVYEQYF. As DNA, the CDR3 is TGTGCCAGCAGCCCGGTCCAGCGGGGGCCGGTTTACGAGCAGTACTTC.

This sequence joins TRBV2 and TRBJ2-7; TRBD1 agrees at 9 bases. The trim removed 7 bases at V and 1 base at J, leaving 8 bases unmatched. The CDR3 covers 15 residues. Germline CDR1 reads SNHLY; CDR2 reads FYNNEI. CDR3 residues: CASNPGQGPSYEQYF. The CDR3 DNA follows: TGTGCCAGCAACCCCGGACAGGGGCCATCCTACGAGCAGTACTTC.

This clone was recorded a few times. This chain joins TRBV30 and TRBJ1-2, with a weak D call TRBD1 (5 bases). Germline CDR1 reads GTSNPN; CDR2 reads SVGIG (reference sequence). Trimming left V 3 bases short and J 2 bases short, with 25 bases between. This CDR3 region has 18 residues. The CDR3 is CAWSDGPTSPGLNYGYTF. The CDR3, as DNA: TGTGCCTGGAGCGACGGCCCTACCAGTCCAGGGTTAAACTATGGCTACACCTTC.

Turning to this clone: At one of its ends the junction is not consistent with the germline gene, which may arise from a read error. This chain links TRBV6-5 with TRBJ2-7, with D maybe TRBD2 (6 bases). Per the germline V gene, CDR1 is MNHEY and CDR2 is SVGAGI. The CDR3 loop spans 15 amino acids. The CDR3 DNA reads as TGTGCCAGTAGTTACCGTCGGGACTTAACCTACGAGCAGTACTTC. It specifies CASSYRRDLTYEQYF.

The sample holds one count of this clone. The gene calls are TRBV4-2 and TRBJ2-1; 8 positions agree with TRBD2. Germline CDR1 and CDR2: LGHNA and YNFKEQ. V was clipped by 0 bases and J by 2 bases; unmatched bases: 21. This CDR3 has 22 residues. The CDR3, as DNA: TGTGCCAGCAGCCAAGATAAGGAGCGGGGGATTACTGAAAAGAAAACCTACAATGAGCAGTTCTTC. It encodes CASSQDKERGITEKKTYNEQFF.

In its sample, this clone was seen once. The chain carries TRBV19 and TRBJ2-2; TRBD2 might be the D (5 bases). Looked up from germline, CDR1 is LNHDA and CDR2 is SQIVND (reference sequence). This CDR3 region has 12 residues. V was clipped by 7 bases and J by 7 bases, with 10 bases between them. CDR3 sequence: CASTGVGGELFF. CDR3 nucleotide sequence: TGTGCCAGTACCGGGGTCGGCGGGGAGCTGTTTTTT.

J is TRBJ2-1 and V is TRBV7-3, with D perhaps matching TRBD1 (5 bases). V dropped 4 bases and J dropped 1 base, with 11 bases sitting between them. This CDR3 contains 15 residues. Germline V lookup: CDR1 SGHTA, CDR2 FQGTGA. In DNA form, the CDR3 reads TGTGCCAGCAGCTATCTAGGGGAATCCTACAATGAGCAGTTCTTC. Protein: CASSYLGESYNEQFF.

This clone was found a few times. The chain recombines TRBV27 with TRBJ1-4; D is perhaps TRBD1 (5 bases). Germline V gene lookup returns CDR1 MNHEY and CDR2 SMNVEV (reference sequence). V lost 6 bases and J 5 bases, leaving 10 bases between the germline ends. The CDR3 totals 13 residues. CDR3 nucleotides: TGTGCCAGCAGCCACGAGGGGAATGAAAAACTGTTTTTT. Protein product: CASSHEGNEKLFF.

The chain employs TRBV4-3 and TRBJ1-4; D remains ambiguous. CDR1 is LGHNA, CDR2 YSLEER, per germline. With 5 bases removed from V and 8 bases from J, the gap between germline ends came to 9 bases. The CDR3 consists of 12 residues. The DNA for the CDR3 is TGCGCCAGCAGCGGTCTTGGCGAAAAACTGTTTTTT. As protein: CASSGLGEKLFF.